This entry concerns a single T cell receptor beta chain. This CDR3 has 17 amino acids. The junction had 3 bases not matched to a gene; V was cut back by 4 bases and J by 0 bases. Germline values: CDR1 ENHRY, CDR2 SYGVKD. The entry originates in a study of blood T cell repertoires in COVID-19. Study summary: Some COVID-19 samples were acute and others convalescent; all came from the United States, Italy and Spain.

Per the study methods: It was from reference gene primer amplification that nucleated cell counts were estimated. The repertoire was sequenced with immunoSEQ multiplex PCR; TCRdb's copy has only in-frame clones and lacks some. V, J and clone size derive from that table, while D and trimming were established from the DNA sequence. There are some 220,000 clones in the sample; 70% to 90% occur only once, and around 13% lies in the top ten. The sequenced sample was peripheral blood. V gene TRBV10-3 combines with J gene TRBJ2-6, with TRBD1 matching over 10 bases. The source of this sequence is a human donor in a cohort sampled during active COVID-19. CDR3 loop: CAISAGTGASGANVLTF. The CDR3 bases are TGTGCCATCAGTGCCGGGACAGGGGCCTCTGGGGCCAACGTCCTGACTTTC.